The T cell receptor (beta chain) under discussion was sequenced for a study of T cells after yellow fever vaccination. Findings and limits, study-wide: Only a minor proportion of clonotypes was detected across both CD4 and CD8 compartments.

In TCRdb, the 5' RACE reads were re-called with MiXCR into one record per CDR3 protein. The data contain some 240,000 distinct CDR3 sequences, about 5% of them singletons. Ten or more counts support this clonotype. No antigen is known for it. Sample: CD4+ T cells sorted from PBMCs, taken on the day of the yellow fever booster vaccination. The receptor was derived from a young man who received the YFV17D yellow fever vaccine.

Here the CDR3 DNA reads TGTGCCAGCAGCTTAATGGGGGGGACCTACGAGCAGTACTTC. It encodes CASSLMGGTYEQYF. The chain uses TRBV7-3 and TRBJ2-7, with TRBD2 matching over 7 bases. Germline values: CDR1 SGHTA, CDR2 FQGTGA. V dropped 1 base and J dropped 2; count of bases not matched to a gene: 2. The CDR3 has 14 residues.